The TCR beta chain described here comes from a study of CD8+CD57+ T cells in acquired aplastic anemia. The template used for profiling TCR beta VDJ and CDR3 was genomic DNA. MiXCR was run by TCRdb on the reads, yielding one entry per CDR3 protein. Found here are roughly 180,000 distinct CDR3 sequences, 63% of them singletons; the top ten hold about 42%. This CDR3 has 13 residues. The germline V gene has CDR1 SGHKS and CDR2 YYEKEE (reference sequence). J lost 3 bases, V lost 3 bases, and 1 base had no gene match. This clonotype was recorded many times. In patients chosen for sequencing, flow cytometry had shown CD8+CD57+ cell expansion.

Sequencing was performed on sorted CD4+, CD8+, or CD8+CD57+ T cells (not recorded which) from PBMCs. The clonotype originates from a human donor with aplastic anemia. This rearrangement joins TRBV5-5 to TRBJ2-7; 9 positions agree with TRBD1. The CDR3 sequence: CASSWGQGYEQYF. Here the CDR3 DNA reads TGTGCCAGCAGCTGGGGACAGGGCTACGAGCAGTACTTC.